The 16 T cell receptor beta chains in this list originate from one sample, sequenced in a study of T cell changes during pregnancy in multiple sclerosis (dated by TCRdb to the late 2010s). The method behind the library was the immunoSEQ multiplex PCR assay. TCRdb holds this immuneACCESS table with in-frame rearrangements only. Some clones are missing; in checked studies, unresolved V genes explain under half, and the rest has no known cause. For this sample the table gives 99,000 or so clones, of which approximately 93% were detected only once. The ten largest clones take up 0.99% of the sample. The sample in question was peripheral blood, obtained after pregnancy. The receptors stem from a female donor with multiple sclerosis, enrolled in a pregnancy study.

The chain couples TRBV2 to TRBJ1-3; 7 positions agree with TRBD1. There are 16 residues in the CDR3. V trimming: 6 bases; J trimming: 0 bases; junction bases outside the gene matches: 8. Germline V gives CDR1 SNHLY, CDR2 FYNNEI. CDR3 nucleotides: TGTGCCAGCAGCCCGGACAGGCGAAACTCTGGAAACACCATATATTTT. It translates to CASSPDRRNSGNTIYF.

The chain employs TRBV6-5 and TRBJ1-4, with D maybe TRBD1 (5 bases). CDR1 and CDR2 (germline): MNHEY, SVGAGI. The CDR3 length is 13 residues. The V end lost 2 bases, the J end lost 7 bases, and 8 bases lay between the germline ends. CDR3 nucleotide sequence: TGTGCCAGCAGTTACGGGGCTTCTGAAAAACTGTTTTTT. It is translated as CASSYGASEKLFF.

This rearrangement joins TRBV15 to TRBJ2-7, with 9 bases that match TRBD1. With V trimmed by 2 bases and J by 6 bases, 8 bases remained unmatched. Germline V gives CDR1 LNHNV, CDR2 YYDKDF (reference sequence). The CDR3 totals 15 residues. The CDR3 is CATSRKPGQGGEQYF. CDR3 sequence (DNA): TGTGCCACCAGCAGAAAGCCGGGACAGGGTGGCGAGCAGTACTTC. Complete variable domain (other parts from reference TRBV15 and TRBJ2-7): DAMVIQNPRYQVTQFGKPVTLSCSQTLNHNVMYWYQQKSSQAPKLLFHYYDKDFNNEADTPDNFQSRRPNTSFCFLDIRSPGLGDTAMYLCATSRKPGQGGEQYFGPGTRLTVT.

This chain connects TRBV29-1 to TRBJ2-1; D possibly corresponds to TRBD2 (5 bases). V gave up 6 bases and J gave up 6 bases, with 9 bases separating them. Germline V gene data show CDR1 as SQVTM and CDR2 as ANQGSEA. This CDR3 region has 11 residues. The CDR3 region is CSVPAGNEQFF. CDR3 nucleotides: TGCAGCGTCCCTGCGGGCAATGAGCAGTTCTTC.

The chain carries TRBV11-3 and TRBJ2-2, with a weak D call TRBD2 (6 bases). Trimming stripped 1 base from V and 1 base from J, with 13 bases between. The CDR3 covers 17 residues. Germline CDR1 and CDR2: SGHNT and YENEEA. The CDR3, as DNA: TGTGCCAGCAGCTTAGGACCGGGACTCGGGAACACCGGGGAGCTGTTTTTT. Translated, it gives CASSLGPGLGNTGELFF.

This chain links TRBV30 with TRBJ2-6; 7 positions agree with TRBD1. The junction had 17 bases not matched to a gene; V was cut back by 3 bases and J by 0 bases. Germline loops: CDR1 GTSNPN, CDR2 SVGIG (reference sequence). The CDR3 has 20 amino acids. The CDR3 DNA is TGTGCCTGGAGCCCCATGGGGAACAGGGGACACGCCTCTGGGGCCAACGTCCTGACTTTC. Translating gives CAWSPMGNRGHASGANVLTF.

V gene TRBV21-1 combines with J gene TRBJ1-4. TRBV21-1 corresponds to a pseudogene. The CDR3 is 13 residues long. This CDR3 is CASSSPSNEKLFF. The CDR3 region has the DNA TGTGCCAGCAGCTCCCCGTCTAATGAAAAACTGTTTTTT.

The rearrangement links TRBV19 to TRBJ1-2, with TRBD1 matching over 9 bases. Germline CDR1 reads LNHDA; CDR2 reads SQIVND (reference sequence). Trimming removed 6 bases from V and 4 bases from J; junction bases left unmatched: 9. CDR3 length equals 15 residues. Here the CDR3 DNA reads TGTGCCAGTAGACCCGGGACAGGGAGCTTCTATGGCTACACCTTC. Protein product: CASRPGTGSFYGYTF.

The chain combines TRBV27 with TRBJ2-7; 12 bases are shared with TRBD2. Germline-derived CDR1 and CDR2 are MNHEY and SMNVEV (reference sequence). V shed 2 bases, J shed 6 bases, and the junction held 14 bases outside the gene matches. The CDR3 covers 18 residues. The CDR3 DNA follows: TGTGCCAGCAGTTTAAACGGGGGCCCGGGACTAGCGGGTAGCGAGCAGTACTTC. This codes for CASSLNGGPGLAGSEQYF.

This chain links TRBV27 with TRBJ2-1, with D possibly matching TRBD2 (5 bases). V was trimmed by 3 bases and J by 3 bases, leaving 6 bases between them. CDR1 is MNHEY, CDR2 SMNVEV, per germline (reference sequence). The CDR3 sequence is 13 residues long. CDR3 coding DNA: TGTGCCAGCAGTTTCGGGGTCTACAATGAGCAGTTCTTC. Translated, it gives CASSFGVYNEQFF.

The rearrangement joins TRBV28 to TRBJ1-2; 11 bases fit TRBD1. The junction had 4 bases not matched to a gene; V was cut back by 4 bases and J by 6 bases. The CDR3 consists of 14 residues. Germline CDR1 MDHEN, CDR2 SYDVKM. In DNA form, the CDR3 reads TGTGCCAGCAGTTCGGACAGGGGGCCGGATGGCTACACCTTC. Amino acids: CASSSDRGPDGYTF.

The rearrangement uses TRBV10-2 and TRBJ1-5, with 8 bases lining up with TRBD1. The CDR3 has 16 residues. V dropped 1 base and J dropped 7; count of bases not matched to a gene: 9. The V gene's germline CDR1 is WSHSY and CDR2 SAAADI. The CDR3 protein is CASSELGQGAGQPQHF. The CDR3 DNA reads as TGCGCCAGCAGTGAGTTGGGCCAGGGGGCCGGGCAGCCCCAGCATTTT.

The chain combines TRBV28 with TRBJ2-7; 7 nucleotides align to TRBD2. The J segment lost 3 bases and the V segment lost 4 bases, leaving 15 bases of the junction unmatched. CDR3 size: 17 residues. In germline, CDR1 is MDHEN, CDR2 SYDVKM. DNA for the CDR3: TGTGCCAGCAGTTCTACCAAGTCGGGACGGACTAGCTACGAGCAGTACTTC. This gives the protein CASSSTKSGRTSYEQYF.

The chain employs TRBV6-6 and TRBJ2-1, with 9 bases matching TRBD1. The germline CDR1 and CDR2 sequences are MNHNY and SVGAGI (reference sequence). The J segment lost 4 bases and the V segment lost 7 bases, leaving 5 bases of the junction unmatched. The CDR3 length is 14 residues. This CDR3 is CASTRTGEYNEQFF. CDR3 in DNA: TGTGCCAGCACCAGGACAGGGGAATACAATGAGCAGTTCTTC.

This clone has only one observation. This chain links TRBV5-6 with TRBJ1-2, with 8 bases that match TRBD1. With V trimmed by 0 bases and J by 6 bases, 4 bases remained unmatched. This CDR3 contains 14 residues. Germline V lookup: CDR1 SGHDT, CDR2 YYEEEE. The CDR3 bases are TGTGCCAGCAGCTTGGGGACAGGGTGGAATGGCTACACCTTC. Encoded protein: CASSLGTGWNGYTF.

This sequence joins TRBV5-1 and TRBJ2-7, with 8 nucleotides matching TRBD1. V shed 4 bases, J shed 4 bases, and the junction held 10 bases outside the gene matches. This CDR3 contains 15 residues. The germline V gene has CDR1 SGHRS and CDR2 YFSETQ. CDR3 DNA sequence: TGCGCCAGCAGCGTCGGACAGGGACGGCGGTACGAGCAGTACTTC. This gives the protein CASSVGQGRRYEQYF.